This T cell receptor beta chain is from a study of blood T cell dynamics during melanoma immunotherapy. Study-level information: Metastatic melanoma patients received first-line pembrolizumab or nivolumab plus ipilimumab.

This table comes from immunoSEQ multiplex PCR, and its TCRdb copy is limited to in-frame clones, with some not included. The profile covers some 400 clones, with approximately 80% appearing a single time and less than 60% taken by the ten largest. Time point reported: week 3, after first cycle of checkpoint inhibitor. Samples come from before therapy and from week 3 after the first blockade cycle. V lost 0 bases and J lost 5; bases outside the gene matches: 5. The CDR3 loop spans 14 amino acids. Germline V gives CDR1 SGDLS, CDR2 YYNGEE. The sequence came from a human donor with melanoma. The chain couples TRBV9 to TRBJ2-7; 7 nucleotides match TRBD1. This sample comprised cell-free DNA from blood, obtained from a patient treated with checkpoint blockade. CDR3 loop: CASSVDRQGDEQYF. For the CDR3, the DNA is TGTGCCAGCAGCGTAGATAGGCAGGGGGACGAGCAGTACTTC.